A single sample gave rise to the 20 T cell receptor beta chains below, sequenced in a study of multiple sclerosis patients with progressive multifocal leukoencephalopathy. Time point defined: time of PML onset. Libraries were prepared by immunoSEQ multiplex PCR; TCRdb keeps only in-frame clonotypes and omits some of them. The sample records tens of thousands of clones, approximately 84% being singletons. Sample: PBMCs, taken from a patient treated with natalizumab. Receptor source: a human donor with progressive multifocal leukoencephalopathy.

The chain uses TRBV15 and TRBJ1-5, with D unclear. V lost 5 bases and J lost 2, with 4 bases in between. Germline CDR1 and CDR2: LNHNV and YYDKDF (reference sequence). This CDR3 comprises 12 residues. This CDR3 reads CATSPRNQPQHF. In DNA, the CDR3 is TGTGCCACCAGCCCCCGCAATCAGCCCCAGCATTTT.

The chain carries TRBV7-2 and TRBJ2-7; 8 bases fit TRBD1. V shed 6 bases, J shed 5 bases, and the junction held 12 bases outside the gene matches. The germline CDR1 and CDR2 sequences are SGHTA and FQGNSA. This CDR3 region has 15 residues. This CDR3 reads CASRLTGAPPHEQYF. In DNA form, the CDR3 reads TGTGCCAGCAGGTTGACAGGGGCCCCACCCCACGAGCAGTACTTC.

The J gene is TRBJ2-1, the V gene TRBV23-1; TRBD2 matches at 7 bases. TRBV23-1 qualifies as an ORF whose function is uncertain. V trimming: 0 bases; J trimming: 4 bases; junction bases outside the gene matches: 3. This CDR3 comprises 15 residues. CDR3 DNA sequence: TGCGCCAGCAGTCAATCGTCAGCGGGGTACAATGAGCAGTTCTTC. It translates to CASSQSSAGYNEQFF.

CDR3 in amino acids: CASSAAGDTGELFF. Here the CDR3 DNA reads TGTGCCAGCAGTGCGGCCGGGGATACCGGGGAGCTGTTTTTT. The chain employs TRBV6-1 and TRBJ2-2, with D tentatively TRBD2 (5 bases). Trimming stripped 4 bases from V and 5 bases from J, with 11 bases between. Germline V gene data show CDR1 as MNHNS and CDR2 as SASEGT. The CDR3 has 14 residues.

The V call is TRBV10-2, the J call TRBJ1-5; no definite D call. Germline values: CDR1 WSHSY, CDR2 SAAADI. V shed 10 bases and J shed 1 base, with 11 bases lying between them. There are 13 residues in the CDR3. CDR3 residues: CATQIVSNQPQHF. The CDR3 nucleotides are TGCGCCACTCAAATCGTAAGCAATCAGCCCCAGCATTTT.

CDR3: CASSPYTNYGYTF. The CDR3 DNA follows: TGTGCCAGCAGCCCCTATACTAACTATGGCTACACCTTC. This chain links TRBV7-9 with TRBJ1-2; D gene uncertain. Germline CDR1 SEHNR, CDR2 FQNEAQ (reference sequence). Trimming pared 5 bases from V and 0 bases from J, leaving 7 bases between. The CDR3 has 13 amino acids.

The chain joins TRBV13 to TRBJ2-1, with D perhaps matching TRBD1 (5 bases). There are 14 residues in the CDR3. From germline, CDR1 is PRHDT and CDR2 FYEKMQ (reference sequence). The V end was cut by 3 bases, the J end by 3 bases, with 9 bases between. The CDR3 nucleotides read TGTGCCAGCAGCTTGGGGCGGATCTACAATGAGCAGTTCTTC. This encodes CASSLGRIYNEQFF.

The gene calls are TRBV4-3 and TRBJ2-7, with a possible D match to TRBD1 (6 bases). V was shortened by 0 bases and J by 4 bases, with 10 bases between the two germline ends. The CDR3 runs to 14 residues. Germline CDR1 is LGHNA and CDR2 is YSLEER. The CDR3 DNA sequence: TGCGCCAGCAGCCAAGACAGGGGAGTTTACGAGCAGTACTTC. Translation: CASSQDRGVYEQYF.

This chain connects TRBV12-5 to TRBJ2-7, with D possibly being TRBD1 or TRBD2 (6 bases each). The CDR3 runs to 13 residues. Trimming stripped 5 bases from V and 2 bases from J, with 10 bases between. Germline lookup yields CDR1 LGHNT and CDR2 FRNRAP. The DNA of the CDR3 is TGTGCTAGTGGTCGCGGGGACACCTACGAGCAGTACTTC. Translated, it gives CASGRGDTYEQYF.

The chain recombines TRBV19 with TRBJ2-2, with TRBD1 as a possible D gene (6 bases). The CDR3 length is 16 residues. Trimming shortened V by 1 base and J by 4 bases, and 13 bases separated the two germline ends. CDR1 LNHDA and CDR2 SQIVND come from the germline V gene (reference sequence). CDR3 in amino acids: CASSIGGRGFTGELFF. CDR3 nucleotides: TGTGCCAGTAGTATAGGGGGCAGGGGTTTCACCGGGGAGCTGTTTTTT.

For this clone: A read error is likely here: a far larger clone is one base away. This CDR3 is missing its conserved last phenylalanine or tryptophan, likely due to a read error. The chain couples TRBV27 to TRBJ2-7, with a possible D match to TRBD2 (6 bases). Looked up from germline, CDR1 is MNHEY and CDR2 is SMNVEV (reference sequence). This CDR3 is built from 13 residues. V was cut by 5 bases and J by 7 bases, with 15 bases left in between. The CDR3 protein is CASSPTVAGEQYL. The CDR3, as DNA: TGTGCCAGCAGTCCCACCGTTGCGGGGGAGCAGTACCTC.

The chain recombines TRBV27 with TRBJ2-7, with D hard to call. V lost 0 bases to trimming and J lost 6 bases, with 12 bases between them. The CDR3 has 14 residues. Per the germline V gene, CDR1 is MNHEY and CDR2 is SMNVEV (reference sequence). The DNA of the CDR3 is TGTGCCAGCAGTTTATCCCTAGGCGGTGGCGAGCAGTACTTC. Protein product: CASSLSLGGGEQYF.

The V and J genes are TRBV25-1 and TRBJ2-7; D remains unclear. CDR3 length: 13 residues. Germline loops: CDR1 MGHDK, CDR2 SYGVNS. Deletions cut 1 base from V and 7 bases from J, with 11 bases between. The CDR3 sequence: CASSEWRGVEQYF. The CDR3 DNA follows: TGTGCCAGCAGTGAATGGCGTGGGGTGGAGCAGTACTTC.

The chain recombines TRBV5-4 with TRBJ2-1; D is unresolved. Germline V gene lookup returns CDR1 SGHNT and CDR2 YYREEE (reference sequence). The V end was cut by 0 bases, the J end by 9 bases, with 10 bases between. This CDR3 comprises 13 residues. This chain's CDR3 is CASSLADGVEQFF. Written as DNA, the CDR3 is TGTGCCAGCAGCTTGGCCGACGGTGTTGAGCAGTTCTTC.

V and J are TRBV9 and TRBJ2-5; the D gene is possibly TRBD2 (5 bases). With the DNA end fitting TRBJ2-7 better, the J assignment may be wrong. CDR1 SGDLS and CDR2 YYNGEE come from the germline V gene. This CDR3 region has 16 residues. This chain's CDR3 is CASSVGGGSLSYEQYF. The CDR3, as DNA: TGTGCCAGCAGCGTAGGTGGCGGGTCCCTCTCCTACGAGCAGTACTTC.

The chain is built from TRBV30 and TRBJ1-2, with 7 bases aligning to TRBD1. Germline V gives CDR1 GTSNPN, CDR2 SVGIG (reference sequence). V shed 3 bases, J shed 4 bases, and the junction held 5 bases outside the gene matches. The CDR3 is made up of 13 amino acids. CDR3 coding DNA: TGTGCCTGGAGGAGTCGGACAGGCTATGGCTACACCTTC. Translating gives CAWRSRTGYGYTF.

This clone was detected a few times. The chain combines TRBV5-1 with TRBJ2-6; D is unresolved. The CDR3 is 13 amino acids. Germline CDR1 SGHRS, CDR2 YFSETQ. Trimming stripped 9 bases from V and 4 bases from J, with 11 bases between. The CDR3, as DNA: TGCGCCACCACAGAACCCGGGGCCAACGTCCTGACTTTC. Its protein product is CATTEPGANVLTF. The full variable domain, with the rest looked up from reference TRBV5-1 and TRBJ2-6, is KAGVTQTPRYLIKTRGQQVTLSCSPISGHRSVSWYQQTPGQGLQFLFEYFSETQRNKGNFPGRFSGRQFSNSRSEMNVSTLELGDSALYLCATTEPGANVLTFGAGSRLTVL.

The V call is TRBV4-2, the J call TRBJ2-2; D may match TRBD1 or TRBD2 (6 bases each). The CDR3 length is 16 residues. Deletions cut 3 bases from V and 1 base from J, with 12 bases between. Germline V gene lookup returns CDR1 LGHNA and CDR2 YNFKEQ. This CDR3 reads CASSQAGGQNTGELFF. The CDR3 coding sequence is TGTGCCAGCAGCCAGGCCGGGGGACAGAACACCGGGGAGCTGTTTTTT.

V is TRBV19 and J is TRBJ2-1; 10 nucleotides agree with TRBD2. CDR1 LNHDA and CDR2 SQIVND come from the germline V gene (reference sequence). With V trimmed by 4 bases and J by 7 bases, 10 bases remained unmatched. The CDR3 runs 16 residues. The CDR3, as DNA: TGTGCCAGTAGTAATGGGGAGAGGACTAGCGGTAATGAGCAGTTCTTC. Its translation is CASSNGERTSGNEQFF.

The chain carries TRBV18 and TRBJ2-3; 9 bases line up with TRBD2. CDR3 size: 15 residues. Trimming took 3 bases from V and 7 from J; bases not matched to a gene: 8. Germline CDR1 KGHSH, CDR2 LQKENI. The CDR3 protein is CASSPPSGEGNTQYF. The CDR3 DNA reads TGTGCCAGCTCACCCCCTAGCGGGGAGGGGAATACGCAGTATTTT.